This T cell receptor (beta chain) was identified in a study of T cells in Graves' hyperthyroidism and ophthalmopathy. Points from the study as a whole: The model identified upcoming ophthalmopathy a median roughly 6.5 months ahead of onset. Blood also carried most thyroid clonotypes expanded above 0.001.

V dropped 0 bases and J dropped 5 bases, with 13 bases sitting between them. Germline values: CDR1 DFQATT, CDR2 SNEGSKA (reference sequence). CDR3 length: 14 residues. Each person with ophthalmopathy scored at least 3 on the Clinical Activity Score, reached NOSPECS grade 4 or higher, and had been ill under 3 months. Fresh peripheral blood, roughly 10 ml, was the source of the PBMCs. Researchers took RNA transcripts and amplified the TCR beta CDR3 regions from them. First-round RT-PCR of the TCR CDR3 relied on the HTBI primer set. TCRdb re-derived calls from the multiplex PCR reads in MiXCR, one entry per CDR3 protein. Of 300,000 to 400,000 distinct CDR3 sequences listed, roughly 15% were seen once; the top ten hold around 20%. In the case of this clonotype: Its specificity is not known.

Sequencing input: blood. J is TRBJ1-2 and V is TRBV20-1; D gene uncertain. The clonotype was recovered from a woman aged 30 to 39 with Graves' ophthalmopathy. Here the CDR3 reads CSAREHPSAYGYTF. CDR3 bases: TGCAGTGCTAGAGAGCACCCTTCAGCGTATGGCTACACCTTC.